Presented here are 18 T cell receptor beta chains from one specimen sequenced in a study of shared clonotypes between healthy human individuals. In the naive CD8 group, cells lacked CD45RO and were positively selected for CCR7, so terminally differentiated effector memory CD45RA+ cells were left out. Clones were sequenced by immunoSEQ multiplex PCR, and TCRdb holds only the in-frame ones, with some missing. The profile shows millions of clones, about 93% of them singletons. The sequencing sample was made of naive CD8+ T cells from PBMCs. These receptors came from a man aged 18 to 35 in good health. Some clones in this sample may be carry-over from other donors' samples.

The rearrangement joins TRBV6-6 to TRBJ2-1; D is possibly TRBD2 (5 bases). Per germline, CDR1 MNHNY and CDR2 SVGAGI (reference sequence). The CDR3 extends over 16 amino acids. The germline V and J ends were trimmed by 6 bases and 2 bases, with 17 bases remaining between them. CDR3 sequence reads: CASSHGVRGTYNEQFF. The DNA of the CDR3 is TGTGCCAGCAGCCATGGCGTTCGGGGTACCTACAATGAGCAGTTCTTC.

The V and J genes are TRBV5-8 and TRBJ1-5, with a possible D match to TRBD1 (5 bases). Trimming removed 0 bases at V and 9 bases at J, with 13 bases between. The CDR3 is 14 residues long. In germline, CDR1 is SGHTS, CDR2 YDEGEE. CDR3 nucleotides: TGTGCCAGCAGCTTGGGTGTGTCAGGGCGGCCCCAGCATTTT. Translation: CASSLGVSGRPQHF.

The chain combines TRBV10-2 with TRBJ2-7, with 8 nucleotides matching TRBD1. The CDR3 consists of 13 residues. The V gene end was trimmed by 10 bases and the J gene end by 7 bases; junction bases not matched to a gene: 12. Germline lookup yields CDR1 WSHSY and CDR2 SAAADI. This CDR3 reads CATVDRETQEQYF. The CDR3 DNA sequence: TGCGCCACCGTGGACAGGGAGACTCAAGAGCAGTACTTC.

V usage is TRBV28 and J usage is TRBJ2-6; a weak D match, TRBD2 (5 bases). Looked up from germline, CDR1 is MDHEN and CDR2 is SYDVKM. The V gene lost 3 bases and the J gene lost 1 base, with 10 bases spanning the gap. The length of the CDR3 is 16 residues. The CDR3, as DNA: TGTGCCAGCAGTTTCCGCTCGGGGTCTGGGGCCAACGTCCTGACTTTC. It yields the protein CASSFRSGSGANVLTF.

This clone has just a few counts. This chain uses TRBV25-1 with TRBJ1-1; 7 bases agree with TRBD1. The germline gives CDR1 MGHDK, CDR2 SYGVNS. The trim removed 3 bases at V and 11 bases at J, leaving 6 bases unmatched. The CDR3 spans 12 residues. The DNA for the CDR3 is TGTGCCAGCAGTGATTCAGGGGGTCGCGCTTTCTTT. This sequence encodes CASSDSGGRAFF.

The rearrangement joins TRBV9 to TRBJ1-3; possibly TRBD1 for D (5 bases). V lost 4 bases to trimming and J lost 0 bases, with 8 bases between them. This CDR3 comprises 14 residues. From germline, CDR1 is SGDLS and CDR2 YYNGEE. The DNA of the CDR3 is TGTGCCAGCAGCAATGGGGGCTCTGGAAACACCATATATTTT. Translation: CASSNGGSGNTIYF.

About this clone itself: This sample also contains other DNA sequences that code for the same CDR3. This chain uses TRBV28 with TRBJ1-2; D is uncertain. V was trimmed by 2 bases and J by 2 bases, leaving 6 bases between them. This CDR3 is 13 amino acids long. The V gene's germline CDR1 is MDHEN and CDR2 SYDVKM. CDR3 nucleotide sequence: TGTGCCAGCAGTTTACAGGAAAACTATGGCTACACCTTC. Translating gives CASSLQENYGYTF.

Notes on this clone: Distinct nucleotide sequences in the sample also encode this CDR3. CDR3 nucleotides: TGTGCCAGCAGTTTACTTAGCGGGAGTTACGAGCAGTACTTC. Encoded protein: CASSLLSGSYEQYF. The chain employs TRBV28 and TRBJ2-7; 9 positions agree with TRBD2. The germline V gene encodes CDR1 MDHEN and CDR2 SYDVKM. V was clipped by 2 bases and J by 4 bases; unmatched bases: 3. There are 14 residues in the CDR3.

This sequence joins TRBV12-5 and TRBJ1-2; D might be TRBD1 (5 bases). Per the germline V gene, CDR1 is LGHNT and CDR2 is FRNRAP. V shed 6 bases and J shed 1 base, with 12 bases lying between them. The CDR3 spans 14 residues. The CDR3 protein is CASGGGGINYGYTF. CDR3 nucleotides: TGTGCTAGTGGGGGCGGGGGAATTAACTATGGCTACACCTTC.

The chain couples TRBV27 to TRBJ2-2, with a tentative D call TRBD1 (6 bases). Germline loops: CDR1 MNHEY, CDR2 SMNVEV (reference sequence). The V end lost 6 bases, the J end lost 3 bases, and 17 bases lay between the germline ends. The CDR3 covers 16 residues. CDR3 region: CASRAGRGPYTGELFF. The DNA of the CDR3 is TGTGCCAGCAGGGCCGGCAGGGGACCGTACACCGGGGAGCTGTTTTTT.

The V gene is TRBV6-1, the J gene TRBJ2-5; 8 bases agree with TRBD2. This CDR3 spans 15 amino acids. Unmatched junction bases numbered 11, after V lost 8 bases and J lost 3 bases. From germline, CDR1 is MNHNS and CDR2 SASEGT. Written as DNA, the CDR3 is TGTGCCAGCCCCGACGTGGCGGGAGGAAAAGAGACCCAGTACTTC. Protein sequence: CASPDVAGGKETQYF.

Regarding this clone: This CDR3 is also generated by other DNA sequences in the sample. V usage is TRBV9 and J usage is TRBJ2-7, with TRBD2 as a possible D gene (5 bases). Germline V gives CDR1 SGDLS, CDR2 YYNGEE. Trimming removed 0 bases at V and 2 bases at J, with 9 bases between. CDR3 size: 14 residues. The CDR3 loop is CASSVGRGTYEQYF. In DNA, the CDR3 is TGTGCCAGCAGCGTAGGTCGGGGAACCTACGAGCAGTACTTC.

The CDR3 nucleotides read TGCAGCGTTGAGATCCGGGACAGGTGGTACGAGCAGTACTTC. It encodes CSVEIRDRWYEQYF. This chain uses TRBV29-1 with TRBJ2-7; 8 nucleotides match TRBD1. The CDR3 loop spans 14 amino acids. The ends lost 3 bases at V and 4 bases at J; junction bases unmatched: 8. CDR1 and CDR2 (germline): SQVTM, ANQGSEA.

The chain recombines TRBV5-1 with TRBJ2-3; 10 nucleotides agree with TRBD1. The CDR3 runs to 17 residues. The germline CDR1 and CDR2 sequences are SGHRS and YFSETQ. V gave up 4 bases and J gave up 4 bases; unmatched junction bases: 12. The CDR3 is CASSLSGTGDWADTQYF. The DNA of the CDR3 is TGCGCCAGCAGCCTCTCCGGGACAGGGGATTGGGCAGATACGCAGTATTTT.

The chain combines TRBV7-6 with TRBJ1-5, with D maybe TRBD1 (6 bases). Between the trimmed V and J ends, which lost 6 bases and 1 base, there was a span of 22 bases. Germline V CDR1 and CDR2: SGHVS, FNYEAQ. The length of the CDR3 is 18 residues. Here the CDR3 reads CASSFKAPDRTSNQPQHF. The CDR3 bases are TGTGCCAGCAGTTTTAAGGCCCCGGACAGAACGAGCAATCAGCCCCAGCATTTT.

V gene TRBV29-1 combines with J gene TRBJ2-3; 8 positions agree with TRBD2. Trimming removed 1 base from V and 0 bases from J; junction bases left unmatched: 6. CDR3 length: 16 amino acids. The germline V gene encodes CDR1 SQVTM and CDR2 ANQGSEA. Here the CDR3 reads CSVEGDSSGSTDTQYF. The DNA for the CDR3 is TGCAGCGTTGAAGGGGACTCTAGCGGGAGCACAGATACGCAGTATTTT.

V usage is TRBV7-9 and J usage is TRBJ1-2; D is unclear. V was trimmed by 0 bases and J by 4 bases, leaving 9 bases between them. This CDR3 contains 14 residues. Per germline, CDR1 SEHNR and CDR2 FQNEAQ (reference sequence). The CDR3 nucleotides read TGTGCCAGCAGCTTAGCGCCAGCTATCTATGGCTACACCTTC. This translates into CASSLAPAIYGYTF.

This clone occurred once. This chain links TRBV7-9 with TRBJ2-7; no reliable D call. This CDR3 is 15 amino acids long. Trimming cost V 1 base and J 2 bases, with 12 bases left between them. Germline values: CDR1 SEHNR, CDR2 FQNEAQ (reference sequence). CDR3 in DNA: TGTGCCAGCAGCTTAGTCCTGGGTTATACCTACGAGCAGTACTTC. Amino acids: CASSLVLGYTYEQYF.